This T cell receptor (beta chain) emerged from a study of regulatory T cells in long-lasting Graves disease. Study findings and constraints: Among the persistent patients, thousands of public clonotypes were shared, more than the approximately 1,000 shared among new patients.

Described time point: newly diagnosed GD, antithyroid drugs for less than 3 months. Following extraction of RNA from PBMCs, that RNA was used to make the TCR library. This clonotype has ten or more counts. Antigen unknown. For TCR beta, libraries came from iRepertoire HTBI primers and Arm-PCR of CDR3 regions. MiXCR was run by TCRdb on the multiplex PCR reads, yielding one entry per CDR3 protein. The table shows hundreds of thousands of distinct CDR3 sequences, with about 11% occurring only once. In germline, CDR1 is DFQATT, CDR2 SNEGSKA (reference sequence). CDR3 length: 14 amino acids. Trimming removed 3 bases from V and 0 bases from J, with 9 bases in between. The same sample was also used in a study of T cells in Graves' hyperthyroidism and ophthalmopathy. That study reports: Exclusion followed for patients with uncontrolled infection, other autoimmune disease, pregnancy or lactation. Orbital computed tomography and thyroid ultrasound, together with serum TRAb and thyroxine and clinical symptoms, were used for diagnoses.

The TCR comes from a young woman with Graves disease. The material sequenced was peripheral blood mononuclear cells (PBMCs), taken at new diagnosis, from a patient treated with antithyroid drugs. The chain joins TRBV20-1 to TRBJ1-5; D remains ambiguous. The CDR3 DNA reads as TGCAGTGCTAGGGGCATGGTTAGCAATCAGCCCCAGCATTTT. Encoded protein: CSARGMVSNQPQHF.